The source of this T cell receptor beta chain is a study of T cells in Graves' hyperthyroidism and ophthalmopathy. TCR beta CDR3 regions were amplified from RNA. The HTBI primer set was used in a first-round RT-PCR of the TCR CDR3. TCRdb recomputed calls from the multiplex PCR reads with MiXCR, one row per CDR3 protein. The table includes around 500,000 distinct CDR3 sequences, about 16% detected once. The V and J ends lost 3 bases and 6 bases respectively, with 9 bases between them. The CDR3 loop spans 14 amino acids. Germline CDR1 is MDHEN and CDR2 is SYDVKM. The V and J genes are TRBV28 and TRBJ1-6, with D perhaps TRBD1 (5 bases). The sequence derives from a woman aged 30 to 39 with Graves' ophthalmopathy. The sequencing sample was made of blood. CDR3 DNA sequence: TGTGCCAGCAGTTTTGGGGCCCGTAATTCACCCCTCCACTTT. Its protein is CASSFGARNSPLHF.